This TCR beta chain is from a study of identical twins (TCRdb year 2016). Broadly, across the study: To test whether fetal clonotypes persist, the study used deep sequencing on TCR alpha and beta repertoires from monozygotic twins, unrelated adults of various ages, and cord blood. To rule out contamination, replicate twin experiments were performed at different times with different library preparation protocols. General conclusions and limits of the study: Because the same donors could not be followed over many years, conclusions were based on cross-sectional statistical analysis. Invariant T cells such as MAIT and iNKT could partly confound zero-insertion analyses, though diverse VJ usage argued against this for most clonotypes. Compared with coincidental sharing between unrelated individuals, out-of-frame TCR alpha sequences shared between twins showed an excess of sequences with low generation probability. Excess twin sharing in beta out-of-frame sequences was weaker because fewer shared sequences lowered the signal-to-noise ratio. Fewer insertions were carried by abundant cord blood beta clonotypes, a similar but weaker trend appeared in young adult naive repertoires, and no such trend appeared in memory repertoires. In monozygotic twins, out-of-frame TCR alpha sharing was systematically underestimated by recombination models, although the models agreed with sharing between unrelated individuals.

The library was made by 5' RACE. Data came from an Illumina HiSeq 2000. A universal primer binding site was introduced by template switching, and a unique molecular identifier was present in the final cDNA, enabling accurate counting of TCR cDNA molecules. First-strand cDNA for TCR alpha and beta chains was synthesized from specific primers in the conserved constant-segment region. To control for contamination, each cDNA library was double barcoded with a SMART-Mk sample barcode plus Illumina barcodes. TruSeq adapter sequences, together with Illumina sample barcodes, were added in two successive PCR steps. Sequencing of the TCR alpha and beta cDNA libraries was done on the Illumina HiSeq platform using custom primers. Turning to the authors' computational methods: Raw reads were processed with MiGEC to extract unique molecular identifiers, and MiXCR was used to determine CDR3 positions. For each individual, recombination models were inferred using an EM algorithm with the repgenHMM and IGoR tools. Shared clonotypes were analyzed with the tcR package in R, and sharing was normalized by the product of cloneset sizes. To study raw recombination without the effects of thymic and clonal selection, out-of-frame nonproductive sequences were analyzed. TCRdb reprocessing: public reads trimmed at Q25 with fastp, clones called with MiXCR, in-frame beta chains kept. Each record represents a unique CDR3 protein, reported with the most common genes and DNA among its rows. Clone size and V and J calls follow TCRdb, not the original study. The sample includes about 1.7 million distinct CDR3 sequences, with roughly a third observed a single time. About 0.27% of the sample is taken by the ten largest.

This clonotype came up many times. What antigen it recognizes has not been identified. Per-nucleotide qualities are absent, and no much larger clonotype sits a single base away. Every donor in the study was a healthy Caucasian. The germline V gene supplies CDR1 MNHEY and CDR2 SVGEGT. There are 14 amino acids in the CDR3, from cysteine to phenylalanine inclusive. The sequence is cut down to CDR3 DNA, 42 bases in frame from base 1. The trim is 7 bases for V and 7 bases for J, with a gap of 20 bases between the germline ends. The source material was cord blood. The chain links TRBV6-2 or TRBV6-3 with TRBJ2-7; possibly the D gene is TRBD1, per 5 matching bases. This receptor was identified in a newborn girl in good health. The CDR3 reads CASTKTVSVREQYF. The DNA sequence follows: TGTGCCAGCACCAAGACAGTCTCGGTAAGGGAGCAGTACTTC.